A selection of T cell receptor beta chains follows, all from one sample in a study of identifying expanded T cells in peripheral blood. The method was immunoSEQ multiplex PCR; TCRdb's version includes in-frame clones alone and lacks a portion of them. The profile covers about 110,000 clones, with around 89% appearing a single time and about 15% taken by the ten largest. The sample taken for sequencing was blood. These receptors were obtained from a person aged 18-70 years in good health. Each CDR3 is given with its conserved first and last residue. A D gene is named only where the DNA matches it firmly. The listing skips clone size in some rows; elsewhere it reads once, few, many or a size class.

cdr3_length clone_size j_call d_call v_call cdr3_nt cdr3_aa
19 once TRBJ1-5 - TRBV12-5 TGTGCTAGTGGTTTGGTCAGGGACGGGACGGGACCGGGGGGTCAGCCCCAGCATTTT CASGLVRDGTGPGGQPQHF
15 - TRBJ1-3 - TRBV27 TGTGCCAGCAGTTTATATAAGGCTCCCGGAAACACCATATATTTT CASSLYKAPGNTIYF
11 - TRBJ1-2 - TRBV20-1 TGCAGTGCTACAGGGGACTATGGCTACACCTTC CSATGDYGYTF
14 - TRBJ2-7 - TRBV27 TGTGCCAGCAGTTCGGCGGGTCCCCCCTACGAGCAGTACTTC CASSSAGPPYEQYF
15 - TRBJ1-1 - TRBV5-4 TGTGCCAGCAGCTTGGACCGAACTTACTCCACCCCAGCTTTCTTT CASSLDRTYSTPAFF
13 - TRBJ2-5 TRBD1 TRBV30 TGTGCCTCGGCAGGGGGCGCCCCAGAGACCCAGTACTTC CASAGGAPETQYF
16 - TRBJ2-1 TRBD1 TRBV10-3 TGTGCCATCAGTGGTCAGGGGGCAGGATCCTACAATGAGCAGTTCTTC CAISGQGAGSYNEQFF
15 - TRBJ2-3 TRBD2 TRBV4-2 TGTGCCAGCAGCCAAGGCGGGGGGGCCCAAGATACGCAGTATTTT CASSQGGGAQDTQYF
13 once TRBJ2-5 - TRBV2 TGTGCCAGCAGTGTGAAAAGGGAACTTCCTCAGTACTTC CASSVKRELPQYF
15 - TRBJ1-5 - TRBV5-5 TGTGCCAGCAGCTCAGACGGCGATAGCAATCAGCCCCAGCATTTT CASSSDGDSNQPQHF
18 - TRBJ2-5 TRBD2 TRBV30 TGTGCCTGGAGTGTGGTATTGGGACTAGCGGGGGGGCAAGAGACCCAGTACTTC CAWSVVLGLAGGQETQYF
15 - TRBJ2-7 - TRBV6-5 TGTGCCAGCAGTTACGGGGGAACAGATAGCTACGAGCAGTACTTC CASSYGGTDSYEQYF
15 - TRBJ1-1 TRBD1 TRBV7-9 TGTGCCAGCAGCATAGGCGGGACAGAGAACACTGAAGCTTTCTTT CASSIGGTENTEAFF
15 - TRBJ2-7 - TRBV4-3 TGCGCCAGCAGCCAAGGGGGGCTAGGGCTGGTCGAGCAGTACTTC CASSQGGLGLVEQYF
15 - TRBJ1-3 - TRBV15 TGTGCCACCAGCAGAGAAGGACTCTCTGGAAACACCATATATTTT CATSREGLSGNTIYF
14 - TRBJ2-7 - TRBV25-1 TGTGCCAGCAGTGAACCGGGAACACCCTTCGAGCAGTACTTC CASSEPGTPFEQYF
14 - TRBJ2-3 - TRBV5-5 TGTGCCAGCAGCTTGCGATCTAGCACAGATACGCAGTATTTT CASSLRSSTDTQYF
17 - TRBJ1-6 - TRBV9 TGTGCCAGCAGCGTAGAGTCGGCGAGCTCCTATAATTCACCCCTCCACTTT CASSVESASSYNSPLHF
14 - TRBJ2-5 TRBD1 TRBV5-4 TGTGCCAGCAGCACACAGGGGGCTGTGGAGACCCAGTACTTC CASSTQGAVETQYF
16 - TRBJ2-4 - TRBV27 TGTGCCAGCAGTTTAATGGGGGTCCTAGCCAAAAACATTCAGTACTTC CASSLMGVLAKNIQYF
15 few TRBJ2-2 TRBD1 TRBV11-2 TGTGCCAGCAGCCTCGGGACAGGGTATCACGGGGAGCTGTTTTTT CASSLGTGYHGELFF
13 - TRBJ2-1 - TRBV6-6 TGTGCCAGCAGTTCCCAAACCCTCCATGAGCAGTTCTTC CASSSQTLHEQFF
16 - TRBJ1-1 - TRBV4-3 TGCGCCAGCAGCCAAGCCCCCGACCGAAAGAACACTGAAGCTTTCTTT CASSQAPDRKNTEAFF
13 - TRBJ2-5 TRBD1 TRBV2 TGTGCCAGCACCCGGGACAGGAAAGAGACCCAGTACTTC CASTRDRKETQYF
16 - TRBJ1-5 TRBD1 TRBV5-8 TGTGCCAGCAGCTCCAGGGGGCGCCTTGGCAATCAGCCCCAGCATTTT CASSSRGRLGNQPQHF
15 - TRBJ1-2 TRBD1 TRBV7-9 TGTGCCAGCAGCCTCCGGGACAGGACTAACTATGGCTACACCTTC CASSLRDRTNYGYTF